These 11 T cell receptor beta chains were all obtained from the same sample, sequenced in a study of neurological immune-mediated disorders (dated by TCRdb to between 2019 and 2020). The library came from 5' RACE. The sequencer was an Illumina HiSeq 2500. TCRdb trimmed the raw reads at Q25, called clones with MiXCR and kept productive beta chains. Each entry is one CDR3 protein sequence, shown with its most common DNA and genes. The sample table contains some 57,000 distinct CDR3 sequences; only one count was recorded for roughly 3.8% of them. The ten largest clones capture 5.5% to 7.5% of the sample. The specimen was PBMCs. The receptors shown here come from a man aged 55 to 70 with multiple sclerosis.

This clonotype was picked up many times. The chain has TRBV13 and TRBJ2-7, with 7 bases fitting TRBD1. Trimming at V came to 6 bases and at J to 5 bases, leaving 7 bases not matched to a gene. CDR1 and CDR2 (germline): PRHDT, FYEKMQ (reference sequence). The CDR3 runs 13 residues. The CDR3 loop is CASSQGVGNEQYF. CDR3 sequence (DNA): TGTGCCAGCAGTCAGGGGGTCGGGAACGAGCAGTACTTC.

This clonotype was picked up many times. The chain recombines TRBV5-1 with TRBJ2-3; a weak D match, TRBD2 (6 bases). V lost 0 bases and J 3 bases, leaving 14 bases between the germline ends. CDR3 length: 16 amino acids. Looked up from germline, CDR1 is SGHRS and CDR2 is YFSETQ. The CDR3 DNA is TGCGCCAGCAGCTTGGCCTTGGGAGGAAGAACAGATACGCAGTATTTT. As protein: CASSLALGGRTDTQYF.

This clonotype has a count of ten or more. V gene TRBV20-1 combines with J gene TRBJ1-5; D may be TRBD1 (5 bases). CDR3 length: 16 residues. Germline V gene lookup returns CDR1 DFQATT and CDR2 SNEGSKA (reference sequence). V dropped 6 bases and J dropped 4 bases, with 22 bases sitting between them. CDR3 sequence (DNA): TGCAGTGCAACGCGACAGCTCCCTTCCAATAATCAGCCCCAGCATTTT. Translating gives CSATRQLPSNNQPQHF.

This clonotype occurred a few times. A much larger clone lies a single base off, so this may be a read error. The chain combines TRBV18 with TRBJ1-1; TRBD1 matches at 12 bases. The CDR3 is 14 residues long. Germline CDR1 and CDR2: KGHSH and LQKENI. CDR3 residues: CANSDPGQGAEAFF. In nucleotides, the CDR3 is TGTGCCAACTCAGATCCGGGACAGGGGGCGGAGGCTTTCTTT.

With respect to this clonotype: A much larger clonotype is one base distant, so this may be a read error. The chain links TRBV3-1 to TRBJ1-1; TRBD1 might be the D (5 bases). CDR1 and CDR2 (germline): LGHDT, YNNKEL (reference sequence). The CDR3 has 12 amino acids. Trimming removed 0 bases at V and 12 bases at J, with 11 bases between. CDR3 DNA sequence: TGTGCCAGCAGCCAAGAACGGGACGCCACTTTCTTT. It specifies CASSQERDATFF.

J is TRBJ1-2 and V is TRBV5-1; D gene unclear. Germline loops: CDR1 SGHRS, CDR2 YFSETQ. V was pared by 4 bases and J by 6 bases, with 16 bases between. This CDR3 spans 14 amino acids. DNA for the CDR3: TGCGCCAGCAGCCCCTTTAAGGGAGTCCATGGCTACACCTTC. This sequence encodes CASSPFKGVHGYTF.

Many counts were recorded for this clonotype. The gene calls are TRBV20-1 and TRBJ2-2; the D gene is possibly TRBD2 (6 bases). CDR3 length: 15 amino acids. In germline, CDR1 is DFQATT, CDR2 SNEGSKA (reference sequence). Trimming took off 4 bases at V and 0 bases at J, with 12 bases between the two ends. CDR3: CSATSGPTNTGELFF. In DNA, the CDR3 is TGCAGTGCTACGAGCGGGCCTACGAACACCGGGGAGCTGTTTTTT.

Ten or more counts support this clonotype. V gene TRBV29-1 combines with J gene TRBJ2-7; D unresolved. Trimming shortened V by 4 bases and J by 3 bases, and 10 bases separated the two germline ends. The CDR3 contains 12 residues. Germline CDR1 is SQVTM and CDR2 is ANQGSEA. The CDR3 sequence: CSVVSLGYEQYF. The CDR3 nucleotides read TGCAGCGTTGTAAGTCTGGGCTACGAGCAGTACTTC.

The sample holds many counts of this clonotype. As DNA, the CDR3 is TGTGCCAGCAGTTCCCCGCAGGGGGCTTACGAGCAGTACTTC. It yields the protein CASSSPQGAYEQYF. The gene calls are TRBV5-6 and TRBJ2-7; 8 nucleotides match TRBD1. CDR1 is SGHDT, CDR2 YYEEEE, per germline. CDR3 length: 14 residues. The junction had 8 bases not matched to a gene; V was cut back by 5 bases and J by 4 bases.

The CDR3 bases are TGTGCCAGTAGTATACAGGGGCTGGGGATTGAGCAGTTCTTC. Amino acid sequence: CASSIQGLGIEQFF. The chain joins TRBV19 to TRBJ2-1, with D possibly TRBD1 on 6 matching bases. CDR1 LNHDA and CDR2 SQIVND come from the germline V gene (reference sequence). The V end lost 2 bases, the J end lost 9 bases, and 14 bases lay between the germline ends. The CDR3 extends over 14 amino acids.

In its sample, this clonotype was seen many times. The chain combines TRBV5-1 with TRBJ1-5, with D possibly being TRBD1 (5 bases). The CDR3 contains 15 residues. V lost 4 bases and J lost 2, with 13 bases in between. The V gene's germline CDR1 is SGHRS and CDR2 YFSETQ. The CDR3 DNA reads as TGCGCCAGCAGCCTTAGACCGGGGGGCAATCAGCCCCAGCATTTT. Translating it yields CASSLRPGGNQPQHF.